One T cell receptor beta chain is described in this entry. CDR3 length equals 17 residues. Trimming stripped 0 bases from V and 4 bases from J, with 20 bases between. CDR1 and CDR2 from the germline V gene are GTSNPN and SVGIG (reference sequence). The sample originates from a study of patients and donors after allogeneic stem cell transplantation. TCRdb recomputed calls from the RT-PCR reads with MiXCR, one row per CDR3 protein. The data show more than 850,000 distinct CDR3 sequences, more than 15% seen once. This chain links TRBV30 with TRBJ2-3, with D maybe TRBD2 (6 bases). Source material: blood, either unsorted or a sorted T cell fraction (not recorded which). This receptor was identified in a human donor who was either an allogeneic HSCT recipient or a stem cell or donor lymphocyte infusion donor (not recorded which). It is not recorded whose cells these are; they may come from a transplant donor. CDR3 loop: CAWSVPVAVRRADTQYF. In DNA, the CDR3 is TGTGCCTGGAGTGTACCGGTAGCGGTTCGCCGGGCAGATACGCAGTATTTT.